This TCR beta chain originates from a study of CD8 T cells in Susac syndrome. Stable or active relapsing-remitting multiple sclerosis, untreated and meeting revised McDonald criteria, defined the controls. RNA, at about 0.45 to 1 ug, was reverse transcribed with random hexamers. TCR beta CDR3 was amplified by immunoSEQ multiplex PCR. This amplification extended across 54 Vbeta and 13 Jbeta segments. TCRdb called the immunoSEQ multiplex PCR reads again in MiXCR, with one record for every CDR3 protein. The table has about 300,000 distinct CDR3 sequences, 92% seen once; the top ten hold 0.065%. There are a few counts of this clonotype. Germline V gives CDR1 SGHAT, CDR2 FQNNGV. CDR3 length equals 15 residues. Trimming left V 2 bases short and J 2 bases short, with 9 bases between.

This receptor was obtained from a human donor with multiple sclerosis. V is TRBV11-2 and J is TRBJ1-4; D is ambiguous. The specimen was CD4+ T cells from PBMCs. In DNA form, the CDR3 reads TGTGCCAGCAGCTTACGGGGAACGACTAATGAAAAACTGTTTTTT. It codes for CASSLRGTTNEKLFF.